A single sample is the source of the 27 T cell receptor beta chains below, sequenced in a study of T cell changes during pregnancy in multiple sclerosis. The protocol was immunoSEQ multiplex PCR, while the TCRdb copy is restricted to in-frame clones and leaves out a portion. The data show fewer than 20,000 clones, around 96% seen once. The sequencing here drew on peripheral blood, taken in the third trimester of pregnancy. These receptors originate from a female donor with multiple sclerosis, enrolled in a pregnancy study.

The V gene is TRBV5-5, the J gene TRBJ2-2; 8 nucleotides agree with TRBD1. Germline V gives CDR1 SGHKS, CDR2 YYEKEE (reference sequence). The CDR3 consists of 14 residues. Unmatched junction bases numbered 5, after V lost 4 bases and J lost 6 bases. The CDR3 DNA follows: TGTGCCAGCAGCGCATCAGGGGGCTCCGGGGAGCTGTTTTTT. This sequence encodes CASSASGGSGELFF.

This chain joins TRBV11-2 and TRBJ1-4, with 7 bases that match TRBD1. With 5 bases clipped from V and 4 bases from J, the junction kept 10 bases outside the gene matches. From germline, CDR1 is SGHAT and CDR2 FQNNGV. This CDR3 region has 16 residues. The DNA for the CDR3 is TGTGCCAGCAGCCTCGACAGGGTGGAGAGTAATGAAAAACTGTTTTTT. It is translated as CASSLDRVESNEKLFF.

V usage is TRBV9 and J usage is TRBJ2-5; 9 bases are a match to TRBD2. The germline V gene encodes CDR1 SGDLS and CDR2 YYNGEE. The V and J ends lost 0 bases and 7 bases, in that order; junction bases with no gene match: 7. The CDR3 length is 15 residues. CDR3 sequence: CASSVETSGAGTQYF. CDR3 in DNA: TGTGCCAGCAGCGTAGAGACTAGCGGCGCGGGGACCCAGTACTTC.

CDR3 sequence (DNA): TGTGCCAGCTCATCTGGGACAGGGACGAGCTCCTATAATTCACCCCTCCACTTT. Amino acids: CASSSGTGTSSYNSPLHF. This chain links TRBV18 with TRBJ1-6; 9 bases are shared with TRBD1. In germline, CDR1 is KGHSH, CDR2 LQKENI. Trimming took 5 bases from V and 0 from J; bases not matched to a gene: 8. This CDR3 has 18 residues. The complete variable domain, with remaining parts taken from reference TRBV18 and TRBJ1-6, reads NAGVMQNPRHLVRRRGQEARLRCSPMKGHSHVYWYRQLPEEGLKFMVYLQKENIIDESGMPKERFSAEFPKEGPSILRIQQVVRGDSAAYFCASSSGTGTSSYNSPLHFGNGTRLTVT.

The CDR3 DNA is TGTGCCAGCAGCCAAGTACGCGGGGGGGGCACTGAAGCTTTCTTT. Protein sequence: CASSQVRGGGTEAFF. The rearrangement links TRBV14 to TRBJ1-1; weak D call: TRBD1 (5 bases). The CDR3 length is 15 residues. Germline V gene lookup returns CDR1 SGHDN and CDR2 FVKESK. V lost 1 base and J 4 bases, leaving 13 bases between the germline ends.

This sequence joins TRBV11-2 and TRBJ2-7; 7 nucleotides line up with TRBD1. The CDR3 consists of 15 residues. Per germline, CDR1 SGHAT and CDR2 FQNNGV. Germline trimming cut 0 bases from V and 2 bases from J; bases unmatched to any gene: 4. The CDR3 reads CASSLEQGGAYEQYF. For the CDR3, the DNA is TGTGCCAGCAGCTTAGAGCAAGGGGGCGCCTACGAGCAGTACTTC.

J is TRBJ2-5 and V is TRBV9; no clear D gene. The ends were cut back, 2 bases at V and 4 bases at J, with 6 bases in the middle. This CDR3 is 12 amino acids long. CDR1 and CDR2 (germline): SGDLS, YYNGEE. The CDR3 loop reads CASSVSGETQYF. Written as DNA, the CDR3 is TGTGCCAGCAGCGTTTCCGGAGAGACCCAGTACTTC.

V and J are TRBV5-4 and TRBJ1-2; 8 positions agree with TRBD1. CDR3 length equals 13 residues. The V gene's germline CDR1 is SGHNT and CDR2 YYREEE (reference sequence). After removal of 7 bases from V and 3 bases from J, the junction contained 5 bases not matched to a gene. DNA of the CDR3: TGTGCCAGCCGGGACAGGTCTGACTATGGCTACACCTTC. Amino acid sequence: CASRDRSDYGYTF.

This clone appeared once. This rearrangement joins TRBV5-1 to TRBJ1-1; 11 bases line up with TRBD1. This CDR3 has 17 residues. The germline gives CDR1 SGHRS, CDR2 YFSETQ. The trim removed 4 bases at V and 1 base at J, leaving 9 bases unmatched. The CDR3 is CASSVGTGTGGNTEAFF. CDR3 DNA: TGCGCCAGCAGCGTAGGGACCGGGACAGGGGGGAACACTGAAGCTTTCTTT.

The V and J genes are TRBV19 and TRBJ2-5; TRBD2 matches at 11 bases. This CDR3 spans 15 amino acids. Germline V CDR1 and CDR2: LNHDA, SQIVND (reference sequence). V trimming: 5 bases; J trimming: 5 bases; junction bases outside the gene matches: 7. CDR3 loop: CASSWGLADSETQYF. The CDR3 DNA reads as TGTGCCAGTAGTTGGGGACTAGCGGATTCGGAGACCCAGTACTTC.

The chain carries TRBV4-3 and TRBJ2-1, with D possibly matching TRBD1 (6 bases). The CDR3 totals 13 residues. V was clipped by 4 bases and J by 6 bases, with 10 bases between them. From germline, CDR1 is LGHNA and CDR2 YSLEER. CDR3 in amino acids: CASSLRGTNEQFF. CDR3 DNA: TGCGCCAGCAGCCTCAGGGGTACCAATGAGCAGTTCTTC.

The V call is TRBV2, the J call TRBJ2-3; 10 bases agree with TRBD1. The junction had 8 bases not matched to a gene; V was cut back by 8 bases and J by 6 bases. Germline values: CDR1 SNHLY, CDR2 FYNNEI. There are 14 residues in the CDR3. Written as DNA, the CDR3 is TGTGCCAGCCGACAGGGGGCGAAAGAGGATACGCAGTATTTT. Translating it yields CASRQGAKEDTQYF.

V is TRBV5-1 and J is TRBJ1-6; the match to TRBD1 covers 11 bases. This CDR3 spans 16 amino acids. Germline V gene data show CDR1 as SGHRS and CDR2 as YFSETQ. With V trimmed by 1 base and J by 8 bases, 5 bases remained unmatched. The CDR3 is CASSLLPGQGDSPLHF. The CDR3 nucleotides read TGCGCCAGCAGCTTGTTACCGGGACAGGGGGATTCACCCCTCCACTTT. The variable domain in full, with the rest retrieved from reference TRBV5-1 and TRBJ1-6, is KAGVTQTPRYLIKTRGQQVTLSCSPISGHRSVSWYQQTPGQGLQFLFEYFSETQRNKGNFPGRFSGRQFSNSRSEMNVSTLELGDSALYLCASSLLPGQGDSPLHFGNGTRLTVT.

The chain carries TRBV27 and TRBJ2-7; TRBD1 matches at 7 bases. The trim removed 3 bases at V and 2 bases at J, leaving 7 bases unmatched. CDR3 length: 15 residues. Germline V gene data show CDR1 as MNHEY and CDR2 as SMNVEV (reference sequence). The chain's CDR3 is CASSFRGQATYEQYF. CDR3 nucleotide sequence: TGTGCCAGCAGTTTTCGCGGACAGGCTACCTACGAGCAGTACTTC.

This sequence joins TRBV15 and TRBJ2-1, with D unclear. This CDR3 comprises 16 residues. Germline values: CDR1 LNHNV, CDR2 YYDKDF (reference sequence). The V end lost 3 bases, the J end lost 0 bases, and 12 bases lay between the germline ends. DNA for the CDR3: TGTGCCACCAGCAGGCCCCGGTCAAGCTCCTACAATGAGCAGTTCTTC. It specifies CATSRPRSSSYNEQFF.

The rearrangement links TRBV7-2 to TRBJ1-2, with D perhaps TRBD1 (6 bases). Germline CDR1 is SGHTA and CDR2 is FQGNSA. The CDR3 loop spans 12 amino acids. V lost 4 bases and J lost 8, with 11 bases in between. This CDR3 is CASSSGVGGYTF. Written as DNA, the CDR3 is TGTGCCAGCAGCTCAGGGGTAGGCGGCTACACCTTC.

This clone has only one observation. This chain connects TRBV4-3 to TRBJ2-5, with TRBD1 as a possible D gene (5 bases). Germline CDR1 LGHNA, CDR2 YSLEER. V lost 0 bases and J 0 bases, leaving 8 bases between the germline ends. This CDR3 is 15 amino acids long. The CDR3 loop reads CASSQDHRYQETQYF. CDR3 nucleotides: TGCGCCAGCAGCCAAGATCACAGGTACCAAGAGACCCAGTACTTC.

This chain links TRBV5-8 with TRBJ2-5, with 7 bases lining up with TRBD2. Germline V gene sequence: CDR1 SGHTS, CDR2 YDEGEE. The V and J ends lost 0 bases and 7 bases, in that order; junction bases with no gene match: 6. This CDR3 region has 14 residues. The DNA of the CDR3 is TGTGCCAGCAGCTTGGGTTTGGCTAGCGGGACCCAGTACTTC. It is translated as CASSLGLASGTQYF.

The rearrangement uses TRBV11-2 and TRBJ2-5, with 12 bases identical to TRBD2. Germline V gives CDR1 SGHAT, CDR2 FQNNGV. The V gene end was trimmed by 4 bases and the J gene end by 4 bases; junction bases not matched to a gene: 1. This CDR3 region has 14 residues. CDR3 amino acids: CASSSSGGGETQYF. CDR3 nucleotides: TGTGCCAGCAGCTCTAGCGGGGGGGGAGAGACCCAGTACTTC. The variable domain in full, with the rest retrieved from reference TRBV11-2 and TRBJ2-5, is EAGVAQSPRYKIIEKRQSVAFWCNPISGHATLYWYQQILGQGPKLLIQFQNNGVVDDSQLPKDRFSAERLKGVDSTLKIQPAKLEDSAVYLCASSSSGGGETQYFGPGTRLLVL.

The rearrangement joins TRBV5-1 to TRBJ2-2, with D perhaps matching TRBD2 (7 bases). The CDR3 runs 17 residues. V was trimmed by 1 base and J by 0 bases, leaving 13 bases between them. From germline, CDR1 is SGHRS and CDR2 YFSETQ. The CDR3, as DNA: TGCGCCAGCAGCTTGATCGGGGGGCAAGCGAACACCGGGGAGCTGTTTTTT. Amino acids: CASSLIGGQANTGELFF. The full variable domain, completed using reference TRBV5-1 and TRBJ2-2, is KAGVTQTPRYLIKTRGQQVTLSCSPISGHRSVSWYQQTPGQGLQFLFEYFSETQRNKGNFPGRFSGRQFSNSRSEMNVSTLELGDSALYLCASSLIGGQANTGELFFGEGSRLTVL.

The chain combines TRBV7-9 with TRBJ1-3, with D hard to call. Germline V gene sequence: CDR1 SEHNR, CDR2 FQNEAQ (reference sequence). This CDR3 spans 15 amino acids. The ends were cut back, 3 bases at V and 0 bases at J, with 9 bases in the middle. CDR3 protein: CASSFKESSGNTIYF. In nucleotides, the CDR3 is TGTGCCAGCAGCTTTAAGGAGAGCTCTGGAAACACCATATATTTT.

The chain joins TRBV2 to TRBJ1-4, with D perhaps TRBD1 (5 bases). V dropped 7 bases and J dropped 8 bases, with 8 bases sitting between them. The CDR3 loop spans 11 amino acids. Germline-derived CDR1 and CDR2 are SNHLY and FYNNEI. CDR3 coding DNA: TGTGCCAGCAAATGGACAGAAAAACTGTTTTTT. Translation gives CASKWTEKLFF.

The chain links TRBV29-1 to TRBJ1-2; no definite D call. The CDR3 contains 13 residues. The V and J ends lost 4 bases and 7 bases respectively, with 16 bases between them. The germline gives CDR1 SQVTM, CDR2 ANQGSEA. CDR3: CSVGGKGVSGYTF. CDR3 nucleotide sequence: TGCAGCGTTGGCGGGAAGGGAGTCTCTGGCTACACCTTC.

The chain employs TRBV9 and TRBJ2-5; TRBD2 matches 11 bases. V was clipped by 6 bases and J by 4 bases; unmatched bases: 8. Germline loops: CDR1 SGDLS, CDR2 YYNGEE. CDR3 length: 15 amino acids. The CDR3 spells CASTQLAGVGETQYF. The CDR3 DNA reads TGTGCCAGCACCCAACTAGCGGGAGTAGGAGAGACCCAGTACTTC.

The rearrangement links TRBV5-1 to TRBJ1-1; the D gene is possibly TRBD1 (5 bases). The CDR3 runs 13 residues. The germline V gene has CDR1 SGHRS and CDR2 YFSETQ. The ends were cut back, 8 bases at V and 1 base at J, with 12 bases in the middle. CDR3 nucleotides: TGCGCCAGTAGCCTACAGGAGAACACTGAAGCTTTCTTT. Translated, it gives CASSLQENTEAFF.

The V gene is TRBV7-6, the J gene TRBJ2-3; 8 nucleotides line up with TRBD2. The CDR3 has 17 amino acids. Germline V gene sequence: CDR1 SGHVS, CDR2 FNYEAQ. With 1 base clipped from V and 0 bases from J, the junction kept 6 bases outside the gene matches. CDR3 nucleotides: TGTGCCAGCAGCTTAGGACCGAGCGGGAGAAGCACAGATACGCAGTATTTT. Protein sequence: CASSLGPSGRSTDTQYF.

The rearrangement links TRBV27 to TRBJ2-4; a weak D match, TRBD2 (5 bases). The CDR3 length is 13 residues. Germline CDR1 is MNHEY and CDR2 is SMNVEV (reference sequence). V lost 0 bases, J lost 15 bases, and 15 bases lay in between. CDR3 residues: CASSLSADGVGYF. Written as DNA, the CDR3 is TGTGCCAGCAGTTTATCGGCCGACGGGGTTGGGTACTTC.